This T cell receptor (beta chain) was recovered during a study of shared clonotypes between healthy human individuals. Within Nashville, Tennessee resided all donors, each a Caucasian adult. Naive CD4+ cells were CD45RA-selected; the remaining cells were memory. Profiling relied on immunoSEQ multiplex PCR, and the TCRdb table lists in-frame clones only, not all of them. The data show a few million clones, roughly 92% seen once. The sequence came from a man aged 18 to 29 in good health. Sequences were obtained from naive CD4+ T cells sorted from blood. The subset here: CD45RA+ positively selected.

The CDR3 coding sequence is TGTGCCAGCAGCTTATGGTCTCGGGAGCAGTACTTC. Translated: CASSLWSREQYF. The V gene is TRBV11-2, the J gene TRBJ2-7; D gene ambiguous. Trimming took 2 bases from V and 7 from J, leaving 9 bases between them. Germline CDR1 SGHAT, CDR2 FQNNGV. CDR3 length: 12 amino acids.